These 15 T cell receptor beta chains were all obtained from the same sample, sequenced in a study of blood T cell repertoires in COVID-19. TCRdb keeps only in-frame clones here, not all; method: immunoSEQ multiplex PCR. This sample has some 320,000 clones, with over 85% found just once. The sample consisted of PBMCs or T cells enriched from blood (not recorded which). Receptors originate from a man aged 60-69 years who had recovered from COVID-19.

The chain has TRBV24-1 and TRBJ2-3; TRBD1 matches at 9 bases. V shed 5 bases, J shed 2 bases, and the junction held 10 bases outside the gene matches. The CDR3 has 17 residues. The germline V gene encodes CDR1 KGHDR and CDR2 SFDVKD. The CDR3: CATSGSPGQGNTDTQYF. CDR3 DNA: TGTGCCACCAGTGGCTCCCCGGGACAGGGCAACACAGATACGCAGTATTTT.

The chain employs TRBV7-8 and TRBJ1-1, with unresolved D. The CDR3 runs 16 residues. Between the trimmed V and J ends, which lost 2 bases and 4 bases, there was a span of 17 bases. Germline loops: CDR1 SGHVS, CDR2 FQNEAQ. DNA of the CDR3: TGTGCCAGCAGCTTAACTGTCGCCCTAGGAACCACTGAAGCTTTCTTT. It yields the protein CASSLTVALGTTEAFF.

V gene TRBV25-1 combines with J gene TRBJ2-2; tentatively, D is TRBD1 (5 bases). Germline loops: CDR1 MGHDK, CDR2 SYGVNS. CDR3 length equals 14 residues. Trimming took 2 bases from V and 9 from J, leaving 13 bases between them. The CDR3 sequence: CASSEGAAVRELFF. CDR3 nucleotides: TGTGCCAGCAGTGAAGGGGCTGCCGTAAGGGAGCTGTTTTTT.

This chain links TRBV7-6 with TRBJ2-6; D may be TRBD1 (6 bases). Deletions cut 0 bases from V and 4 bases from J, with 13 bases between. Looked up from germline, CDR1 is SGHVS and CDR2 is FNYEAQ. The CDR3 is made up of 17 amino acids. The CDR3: CASSLAVTGYGANVLTF. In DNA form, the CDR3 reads TGTGCCAGCAGCTTAGCCGTAACAGGGTACGGGGCCAACGTCCTGACTTTC.

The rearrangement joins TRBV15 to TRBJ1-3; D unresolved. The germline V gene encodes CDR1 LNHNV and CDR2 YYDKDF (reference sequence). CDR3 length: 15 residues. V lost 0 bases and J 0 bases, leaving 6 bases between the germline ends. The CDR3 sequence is CATSRDSFSGNTIYF. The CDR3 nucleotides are TGTGCCACCAGCAGAGATTCCTTCTCTGGAAACACCATATATTTT. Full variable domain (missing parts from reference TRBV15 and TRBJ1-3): DAMVIQNPRYQVTQFGKPVTLSCSQTLNHNVMYWYQQKSSQAPKLLFHYYDKDFNNEADTPDNFQSRRPNTSFCFLDIRSPGLGDTAMYLCATSRDSFSGNTIYFGEGSWLTVV.

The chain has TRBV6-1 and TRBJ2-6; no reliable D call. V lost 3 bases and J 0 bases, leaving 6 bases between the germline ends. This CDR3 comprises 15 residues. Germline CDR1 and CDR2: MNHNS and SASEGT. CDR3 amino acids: CASSDRSSGANVLTF. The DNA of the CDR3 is TGTGCCAGCAGTGACCGGAGCTCTGGGGCCAACGTCCTGACTTTC.

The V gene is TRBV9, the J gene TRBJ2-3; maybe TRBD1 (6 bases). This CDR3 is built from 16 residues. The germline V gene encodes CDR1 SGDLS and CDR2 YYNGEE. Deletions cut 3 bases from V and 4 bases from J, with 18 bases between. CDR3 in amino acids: CASSAWDTTPPDTQYF. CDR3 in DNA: TGTGCCAGCAGCGCCTGGGACACGACACCCCCAGATACGCAGTATTTT.

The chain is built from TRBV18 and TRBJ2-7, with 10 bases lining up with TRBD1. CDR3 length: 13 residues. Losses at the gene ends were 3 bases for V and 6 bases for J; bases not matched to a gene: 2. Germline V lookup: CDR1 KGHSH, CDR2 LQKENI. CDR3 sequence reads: CASSPRTGGEQYF. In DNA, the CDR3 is TGTGCCAGCTCACCCAGGACAGGGGGCGAGCAGTACTTC. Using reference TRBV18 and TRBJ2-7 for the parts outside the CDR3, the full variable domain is NAGVMQNPRHLVRRRGQEARLRCSPMKGHSHVYWYRQLPEEGLKFMVYLQKENIIDESGMPKERFSAEFPKEGPSILRIQQVVRGDSAAYFCASSPRTGGEQYFGPGTRLTVT.

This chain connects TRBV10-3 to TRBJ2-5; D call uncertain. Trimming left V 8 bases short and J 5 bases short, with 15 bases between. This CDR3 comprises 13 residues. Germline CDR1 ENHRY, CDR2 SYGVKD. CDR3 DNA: TGTGCCATCGGAACGGGTGATTGGGAGACCCAGTACTTC. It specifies CAIGTGDWETQYF.

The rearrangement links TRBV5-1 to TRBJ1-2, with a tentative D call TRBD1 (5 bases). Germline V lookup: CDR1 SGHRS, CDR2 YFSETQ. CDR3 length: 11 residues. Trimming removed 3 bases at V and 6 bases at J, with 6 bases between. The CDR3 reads CASSSGNGYTF. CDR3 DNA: TGCGCCAGCAGCTCAGGGAATGGCTACACCTTC.

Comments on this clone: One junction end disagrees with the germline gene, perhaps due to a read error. CDR3 sequence reads: CASSKTLAGSRNTGELFF. In nucleotides, the CDR3 is TGCGCCAGCAGTAAAACTTTGGCCGGCTCGAGGAACACCGGGGAGTTGTTTTTT. The chain recombines TRBV5-1 with TRBJ2-2; perhaps TRBD2 as D (5 bases). CDR3 length: 18 amino acids. CDR1 and CDR2 from the germline V gene are SGHRS and YFSETQ.

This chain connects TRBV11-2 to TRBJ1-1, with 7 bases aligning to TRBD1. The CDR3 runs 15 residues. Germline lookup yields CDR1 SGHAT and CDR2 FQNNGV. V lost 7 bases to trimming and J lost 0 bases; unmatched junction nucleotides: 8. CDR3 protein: CASNLRTGMNTEAFF. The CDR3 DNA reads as TGTGCCAGCAACCTAAGGACAGGAATGAACACTGAAGCTTTCTTT.

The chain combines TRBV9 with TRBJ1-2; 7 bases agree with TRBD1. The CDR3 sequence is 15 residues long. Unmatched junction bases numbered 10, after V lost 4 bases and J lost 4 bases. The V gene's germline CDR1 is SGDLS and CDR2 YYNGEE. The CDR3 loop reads CASSPRDRVGYGYTF. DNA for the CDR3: TGTGCCAGCAGCCCCCGTGACAGGGTAGGCTATGGCTACACCTTC.

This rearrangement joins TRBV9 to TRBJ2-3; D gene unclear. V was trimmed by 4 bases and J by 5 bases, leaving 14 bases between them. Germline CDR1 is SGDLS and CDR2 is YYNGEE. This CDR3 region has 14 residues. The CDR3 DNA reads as TGTGCCAGCAGCACCCCGGCCCGAGGAGATACGCAGTATTTT. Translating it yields CASSTPARGDTQYF. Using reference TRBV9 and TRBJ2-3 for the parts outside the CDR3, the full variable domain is DSGVTQTPKHLITATGQRVTLRCSPRSGDLSVYWYQQSLDQGLQFLIQYYNGEERAKGNILERFSAQQFPDLHSELNLSSLELGDSALYFCASSTPARGDTQYFGPGTRLTVL.

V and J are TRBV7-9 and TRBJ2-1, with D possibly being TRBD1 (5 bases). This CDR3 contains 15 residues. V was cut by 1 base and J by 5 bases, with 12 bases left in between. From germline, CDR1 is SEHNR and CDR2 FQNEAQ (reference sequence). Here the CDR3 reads CASSLGQGRNNEQFF. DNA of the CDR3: TGTGCCAGCAGCTTAGGGCAGGGCAGAAACAATGAGCAGTTCTTC.